This T cell receptor beta chain was retrieved from a study of T cells in tumors after PD-1 blockade. About the study: Peripheral blood samples averaged roughly 40,000 unique clonotypes and roughly 110,000 templates.

The CDR3 has 12 amino acids. V lost 5 bases, J lost 7 bases, and 8 bases lay in between. CDR1 is SEHNR and CDR2 is FQNEAQ in the germline V gene (reference sequence). Only in-frame clones appear in the TCRdb table, and some are missing; sequencing was by immunoSEQ multiplex PCR. The repertoire has about 20,000 clones, over 75% of them found once; the top ten carry approximately 26%. This TCR was recovered from a human donor with basal cell carcinoma. The sequencing used PBMCs, collected before anti-PD-1 treatment. The chain carries TRBV7-9 and TRBJ2-2; D is uncertain. The CDR3 DNA follows: TGTGCCAGCAGCCGGACCGGCGGGGAGCTGTTTTTT. This translates into CASSRTGGELFF.